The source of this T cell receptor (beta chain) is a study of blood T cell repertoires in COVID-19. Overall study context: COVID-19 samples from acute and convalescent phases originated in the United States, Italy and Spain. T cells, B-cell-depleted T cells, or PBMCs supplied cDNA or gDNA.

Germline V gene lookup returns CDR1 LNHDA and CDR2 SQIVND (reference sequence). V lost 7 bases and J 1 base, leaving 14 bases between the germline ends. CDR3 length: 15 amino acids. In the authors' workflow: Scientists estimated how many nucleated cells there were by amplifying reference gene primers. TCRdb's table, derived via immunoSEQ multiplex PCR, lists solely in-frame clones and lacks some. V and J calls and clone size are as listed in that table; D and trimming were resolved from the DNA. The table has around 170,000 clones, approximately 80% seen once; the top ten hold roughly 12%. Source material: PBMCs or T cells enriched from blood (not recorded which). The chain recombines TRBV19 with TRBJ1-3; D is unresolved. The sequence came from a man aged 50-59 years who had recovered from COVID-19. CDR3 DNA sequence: TGTGCCAGTATGGTACAGCCATCTTCTGGAAACACCATATATTTT. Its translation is CASMVQPSSGNTIYF.